These 22 T cell receptor beta chains share one sample of origin, sequenced in a study of CD8+ T cells in alopecia areata. It was cDNA, reverse transcribed from extracted RNA, that served as the sequencing template. Measured with immunoSEQ multiplex PCR; TCRdb has only the in-frame clones, and not every one. The repertoire holds about 150,000 clones, over 70% seen once, with more than 12% in the top ten. The sample in question was CD8+ T cells sorted from blood, obtained at week 0. These receptors originate from a human donor with alopecia areata.

The V call is TRBV15, the J call TRBJ1-2, with D uncertain. V lost 5 bases and J 8 bases, leaving 12 bases between the germline ends. CDR3 length: 12 residues. Germline CDR1 and CDR2: LNHNV and YYDKDF (reference sequence). The CDR3 here is CATSHDSTGYTF. In DNA, the CDR3 is TGTGCCACCAGCCATGATTCCACCGGCTACACCTTC.

The V and J genes are TRBV5-6 and TRBJ1-1; D is uncertain. CDR1 is SGHDT, CDR2 YYEEEE, per germline. V was cut by 8 bases and J by 3 bases, with 11 bases left in between. There are 12 residues in the CDR3. Written as DNA, the CDR3 is TGTGCCAGTATAGGGAGCTACACTGAAGCTTTCTTT. Its translation: CASIGSYTEAFF.

The rearrangement uses TRBV2 and TRBJ2-3; D possibly corresponds to TRBD1 (6 bases). CDR1 and CDR2 (germline): SNHLY, FYNNEI. The CDR3 contains 15 residues. The V end was cut by 4 bases, the J end by 1 base, with 12 bases between. The CDR3 coding sequence is TGTGCCAGCAGTGCGTCTGCAGGGGGCACAGATACGCAGTATTTT. This encodes CASSASAGGTDTQYF.

The V and J genes are TRBV27 and TRBJ2-7; D uncertain. Germline CDR1 and CDR2: MNHEY and SMNVEV (reference sequence). The CDR3 is 16 residues long. V was shortened by 3 bases and J by 0 bases, with 15 bases between the two germline ends. CDR3 region: CASSLVGRLSSYEQYF. CDR3 in DNA: TGTGCCAGCAGTTTGGTTGGGCGGCTAAGCTCCTACGAGCAGTACTTC.

The chain is built from TRBV20-1 and TRBJ2-1; D is ambiguous. The V end lost 6 bases, the J end lost 10 bases, and 13 bases lay between the germline ends. Germline lookup yields CDR1 DFQATT and CDR2 SNEGSKA (reference sequence). The CDR3 extends over 11 amino acids. The CDR3 DNA reads as TGCAGTGCACTCCTTCTCGGGGAGCAGTTCTTC. Its protein is CSALLLGEQFF.

The gene calls are TRBV4-1 and TRBJ2-1; maybe TRBD1 (7 bases). The CDR3 sequence is 15 residues long. The V end was cut by 3 bases, the J end by 9 bases, with 18 bases between. Germline V gene sequence: CDR1 MGHRA, CDR2 YSYEKL. DNA for the CDR3: TGCGCCAGCAGCCAGACGACAGGGAGGCCGACTGAGCAGTTCTTC. Encoded protein: CASSQTTGRPTEQFF.

The chain uses TRBV7-9 and TRBJ2-7; 9 nucleotides line up with TRBD2. CDR3 size: 16 residues. J was trimmed by 0 bases and V by 8 bases; bases with no gene match: 11. The germline CDR1 and CDR2 sequences are SEHNR and FQNEAQ (reference sequence). CDR3 DNA sequence: TGTGCCAGCGACCCTGTTAGCGGGGGAAGCTCCTACGAGCAGTACTTC. Amino acid sequence: CASDPVSGGSSYEQYF.

V is TRBV4-1 and J is TRBJ2-4; D not resolved. The CDR3 spans 15 residues. Trimming pared 5 bases from V and 0 bases from J, leaving 11 bases between. The germline V gene encodes CDR1 MGHRA and CDR2 YSYEKL. The CDR3 protein is CASSEYTLAKNIQYF. Written as DNA, the CDR3 is TGCGCCAGCAGCGAGTATACTCTAGCCAAAAACATTCAGTACTTC.

The V call is TRBV29-1, the J call TRBJ2-2; D is undetermined. V lost 4 bases, J lost 4 bases, and 7 bases lay in between. Germline lookup yields CDR1 SQVTM and CDR2 ANQGSEA. The CDR3 has 12 amino acids. Here the CDR3 reads CSVVKTTGELFF. CDR3 in DNA: TGCAGCGTTGTGAAGACCACCGGGGAGCTGTTTTTT.

The rearrangement joins TRBV6-6 to TRBJ1-2; D gene uncertain. CDR3 length: 15 amino acids. Trimming removed 4 bases at V and 8 bases at J, with 20 bases between. The germline V gene encodes CDR1 MNHNY and CDR2 SVGAGI (reference sequence). CDR3 bases: TGTGCCAGCAGTTCGTTCAACCAGGATTCTATGGGCTACACCTTC. It yields the protein CASSSFNQDSMGYTF.

V usage is TRBV30 and J usage is TRBJ2-7; the match to TRBD1 covers 12 bases. Germline V gives CDR1 GTSNPN, CDR2 SVGIG (reference sequence). V shed 1 base, J shed 4 bases, and the junction held 5 bases outside the gene matches. This CDR3 has 15 residues. CDR3 protein: CAWSASGQGAYEQYF. CDR3 sequence (DNA): TGTGCCTGGAGTGCCTCGGGACAGGGGGCTTACGAGCAGTACTTC. The complete variable domain, with remaining parts taken from reference TRBV30 and TRBJ2-7, reads SQTIHQWPATLVQPVGSPLSLECTVEGTSNPNLYWYRQAAGRGLQLLFYSVGIGQISSEVPQNLSASRPQDRQFILSSKKLLLSDSGFYLCAWSASGQGAYEQYFGPGTRLTVT.

This chain joins TRBV7-9 and TRBJ2-5; no clear D. Trimming removed 6 bases at V and 5 bases at J, with 7 bases between. The CDR3 is 11 residues long. Germline-derived CDR1 and CDR2 are SEHNR and FQNEAQ (reference sequence). DNA for the CDR3: TGTGCCAGCAGGACACGGGAGACCCAGTACTTC. Its translation is CASRTRETQYF.

The rearrangement joins TRBV7-9 to TRBJ2-1; D could derive from TRBD1 or TRBD2 (5 bases each). CDR3 length: 16 amino acids. The germline gives CDR1 SEHNR, CDR2 FQNEAQ (reference sequence). V was shortened by 4 bases and J by 4 bases, with 17 bases between the two germline ends. CDR3 bases: TGTGCCAGCAGCTACCCGTACGGGGACCTGTACAATGAGCAGTTCTTC. Amino acid sequence: CASSYPYGDLYNEQFF.

The chain couples TRBV5-1 to TRBJ2-1, with TRBD2 identical over 11 bases. The V gene's germline CDR1 is SGHRS and CDR2 YFSETQ. The CDR3 consists of 18 residues. J gave up 4 bases and V 3 bases, and 12 bases lay outside the gene matches. The CDR3 nucleotides read TGCGCCAGCAGCTCCCCTAGCGGGGGGCCATCAAATTACAATGAGCAGTTCTTC. Translating gives CASSSPSGGPSNYNEQFF.

Only one count was recorded for this clone. The chain combines TRBV10-3 with TRBJ1-5, with D possibly being TRBD1 (6 bases). V gave up 6 bases and J gave up 2 bases, with 14 bases separating them. The length of the CDR3 is 15 residues. The germline gives CDR1 ENHRY, CDR2 SYGVKD. This CDR3 is CAISAAGVGNQPQHF. The DNA of the CDR3 is TGTGCCATCAGCGCGGCAGGGGTGGGCAATCAGCCCCAGCATTTT.

To note about this clone: The same CDR3 arises from other DNA sequences in this sample as well. This chain connects TRBV5-1 to TRBJ2-1; D possibly matches TRBD1 or TRBD2 (5 bases each). Germline loops: CDR1 SGHRS, CDR2 YFSETQ. V was cut by 0 bases and J by 7 bases, with 5 bases left in between. CDR3 length equals 12 residues. CDR3 protein: CASSLGGNEQFF. The CDR3 nucleotides are TGCGCCAGCAGCTTGGGGGGGAATGAGCAGTTCTTC.

This clone has more than one count but fewer than ten. The chain combines TRBV29-1 with TRBJ1-2, with D unclear. The CDR3 runs 12 residues. Germline V gene lookup returns CDR1 SQVTM and CDR2 ANQGSEA. V lost 4 bases and J lost 2, with 8 bases in between. The CDR3 nucleotides are TGCAGCGTTGTGGAGGGCAACTATGGCTACACCTTC. Translated, it gives CSVVEGNYGYTF.

The chain is built from TRBV27 and TRBJ2-6; possibly TRBD1 for D (5 bases). The ends were cut back, 5 bases at V and 5 bases at J, with 10 bases in the middle. CDR1 is MNHEY and CDR2 is SMNVEV in the germline V gene (reference sequence). The CDR3 is 14 amino acids. CDR3 coding DNA: TGTGCCAGCAGTCCAACGGACAGGGCCAACGTCCTGACTTTC. It encodes CASSPTDRANVLTF.

CDR3 amino acids: CASSQEWSAEAFF. The DNA for the CDR3 is TGCGCCAGCAGCCAAGAGTGGAGTGCTGAAGCTTTCTTT. This chain uses TRBV4-1 with TRBJ1-1; D is unresolved. With 0 bases removed from V and 6 bases from J, the gap between germline ends came to 8 bases. The CDR3 length is 13 residues. CDR1 and CDR2 from the germline V gene are MGHRA and YSYEKL.

J is TRBJ2-7 and V is TRBV11-2; possibly TRBD1 for D (6 bases). V gave up 3 bases and J gave up 4 bases, with 10 bases separating them. Per germline, CDR1 SGHAT and CDR2 FQNNGV. This CDR3 comprises 13 residues. The CDR3: CASSLWTVYEQYF. CDR3 nucleotide sequence: TGTGCCAGCAGCTTGTGGACAGTATACGAGCAGTACTTC.

The V gene is TRBV30, the J gene TRBJ2-7; D tentatively fits TRBD1 or TRBD2 (6 bases each). Per germline, CDR1 GTSNPN and CDR2 SVGIG (reference sequence). The CDR3 is 11 residues long. Trimming removed 8 bases at V and 6 bases at J, with 14 bases between. CDR3 loop: CALWGAGEQYF. In DNA form, the CDR3 reads TGTGCCCTCTGGGGGGCCGGCGAGCAGTACTTC. The full variable domain, its missing parts supplied by reference TRBV30 and TRBJ2-7, is SQTIHQWPATLVQPVGSPLSLECTVEGTSNPNLYWYRQAAGRGLQLLFYSVGIGQISSEVPQNLSASRPQDRQFILSSKKLLLSDSGFYLCALWGAGEQYFGPGTRLTVT.

V is TRBV7-7 and J is TRBJ2-3, with 9 bases lining up with TRBD1. This CDR3 has 18 amino acids. CDR1 and CDR2 from the germline V gene are SSHAT and FNYEAQ (reference sequence). Losses at the gene ends were 0 bases for V and 0 bases for J; bases not matched to a gene: 7. The CDR3 region has the DNA TGTGCCAGCAGCTTAGCGCCTTACAGGGGGCTAAGCACAGATACGCAGTATTTT. This sequence encodes CASSLAPYRGLSTDTQYF.